This is a list of T cell receptor beta chains from one sample in a study of shared clonotypes between healthy human individuals. Sequencing used immunoSEQ multiplex PCR; TCRdb keeps in-frame clones, though not all of them. The table records around 980,000 clones, approximately 80% of them present only once. The material sequenced was memory CD4+ T cells from PBMCs. The receptors were sampled from a man aged 18 to 30 in good health. Some clones in this sample may be carry-over from other donors' samples. Each CDR3 is given with its conserved first and last residue. Each record gives: D gene, V gene, clone size, J gene, CDR3 protein, CDR3 DNA. A D gene is named only where the DNA matches it firmly. The size of a clone is reported for some rows only, either as once, few or many, or as a class for expanded clones.

>NA|TRBV10-3|few|TRBJ1-5
CAISESPGGEGQPQHF
TGTGCCATCAGTGAGTCCCCCGGGGGAGAAGGTCAGCCCCAGCATTTT
>NA|TRBV28|NA|TRBJ1-1
CASTYPGRMNTEAFF
TGTGCCAGCACCTACCCAGGAAGGATGAACACTGAAGCTTTCTTT
>NA|TRBV14|NA|TRBJ2-2
CASSQGSGSNTGELFF
TGTGCCAGCAGCCAAGGATCCGGTTCGAACACCGGGGAGCTGTTTTTT
>NA|TRBV4-3|NA|TRBJ2-6
CASSQDPSGANVLTF
TGCGCCAGCAGCCAAGACCCATCTGGGGCCAACGTCCTGACTTTC
>TRBD2|TRBV4-1|NA|TRBJ2-1
CASSQQREFGYNEQFF
TGCGCCAGCAGCCAACAGCGGGAGTTTGGTTACAATGAGCAGTTCTTC
>NA|TRBV5-1|NA|TRBJ1-2
CASSMGDGNYGYTF
TGCGCCAGCAGCATGGGGGACGGAAACTATGGCTACACCTTC
>NA|TRBV30|NA|TRBJ2-4
CAWGLGVDIQYF
TGTGCCTGGGGCTTGGGTGTGGACATTCAGTACTTC
>NA|TRBV11-2|once|TRBJ2-3
CASSFWTDTQYF
TGTGCCAGCAGCTTTTGGACAGATACGCAGTATTTT
>NA|TRBV9|NA|TRBJ1-1
CASSVSPVGEAFF
TGTGCCAGCAGCGTCTCGCCGGTCGGCGAAGCTTTCTTT
>NA|TRBV27|NA|TRBJ1-2
CASSLARGYGYTF
TGTGCCAGCAGTTTGGCCAGGGGCTATGGCTACACCTTC
>TRBD2|TRBV5-1|NA|TRBJ2-1
CASTQIAGSYNEQFF
TGCGCCAGCACACAAATAGCGGGAAGTTACAATGAGCAGTTCTTC
>NA|TRBV5-6|NA|TRBJ1-1
CASSLAVMTVTTEAFF
TGTGCCAGCAGCTTGGCGGTTATGACGGTAACTACTGAAGCTTTCTTT
>NA|TRBV30|once|TRBJ1-1
CAWSVTDRVAAFF
TGTGCCTGGAGTGTTACCGACAGAGTGGCTGCTTTCTTT
>NA|TRBV11-2|NA|TRBJ2-5
CASRPIRQETQYF
TGTGCCAGCAGACCCATCCGCCAAGAGACCCAGTACTTC
>TRBD2|TRBV5-1|few|TRBJ2-1
CASSRTRGANEQFF
TGCGCCAGCAGTCGGACTAGAGGGGCCAATGAGCAGTTCTTC
>NA|TRBV9|NA|TRBJ2-3
CASSANPSGDTQYF
TGTGCCAGCAGCGCCAACCCGTCCGGAGATACGCAGTATTTT
>NA|TRBV30|once|TRBJ1-1
CAWRGGRRTEAFF
TGTGCCTGGAGGGGCGGGAGACGGACTGAAGCTTTCTTT
>TRBD1|TRBV11-2|NA|TRBJ2-4
CASSGTGLAKNIQYF
TGTGCCAGCAGCGGGACAGGGTTAGCCAAAAACATTCAGTACTTC
>NA|TRBV5-1|NA|TRBJ2-2
CASSLSGSGSGELFF
TGCGCCAGCAGCTTGTCGGGAAGTGGGTCCGGGGAGCTGTTTTTT
>TRBD2|TRBV10-3|NA|TRBJ2-3
CAIRKLAGGPDTQYF
TGTGCCATCAGAAAACTAGCGGGAGGTCCAGATACGCAGTATTTT
>NA|TRBV2|NA|TRBJ1-4
CASNRALNEKLFF
TGTGCCAGCAACAGGGCCCTTAATGAAAAACTGTTTTTT
>TRBD1|TRBV5-1|few|TRBJ1-3
CASSPEGANTIYF
TGCGCCAGCAGCCCTGAGGGGGCGAACACCATATATTTT
>NA|TRBV2|NA|TRBJ1-4
CASKRQPYATNEKLFF
TGTGCCAGCAAACGACAGCCATATGCAACTAATGAAAAACTGTTTTTT
>NA|TRBV11-1|once|TRBJ2-7
CASSLGFGGSTYEQYF
TGTGCCAGCAGCTTAGGGTTTGGGGGATCGACCTACGAGCAGTACTTC
>TRBD2|TRBV5-6|few|TRBJ2-7
CASSLVTSSEQYF
TGTGCCAGCAGCTTGGTGACTAGCTCCGAGCAGTACTTC
>TRBD2|TRBV5-1|many|TRBJ2-3
CASKGTSGSFDTQYF
TGCGCCAGCAAGGGAACTAGCGGGAGTTTCGATACGCAGTATTTT
>NA|TRBV15|NA|TRBJ1-6
CATSRTALGDSPLHF
TGTGCCACCAGCAGAACTGCCCTAGGGGATTCACCCCTCCACTTT
>TRBD1|TRBV28|once|TRBJ1-1
CASSLLLQGAHGTEAFF
TGTGCCAGCAGTTTACTTCTGCAGGGGGCGCATGGGACTGAAGCTTTCTTT
>NA|TRBV9|NA|TRBJ1-4
CASSLGGTNEKLFF
TGTGCCAGCAGCCTCGGCGGCACTAATGAAAAACTGTTTTTT
>TRBD1|TRBV5-4|once|TRBJ1-1
CASSSEQGGFTEAFF
TGTGCCAGCAGCTCCGAACAGGGGGGTTTCACTGAAGCTTTCTTT
>NA|TRBV5-6|NA|TRBJ1-3
CASSSTGRDTYDSGNTIYF
TGTGCCAGCAGCTCTACGGGGCGGGACACTTACGACTCTGGAAACACCATATATTTT
>NA|TRBV9|many|TRBJ2-3
CASSVDVGARDTQYF
TGTGCCAGCAGCGTAGATGTGGGGGCGAGAGATACGCAGTATTTT
>NA|TRBV7-8|NA|TRBJ2-5
CASSSTLAVTQETQYF
TGTGCCAGCAGCTCTACCTTAGCGGTTACCCAAGAGACCCAGTACTTC
>NA|TRBV10-3|NA|TRBJ2-7
CAISEGYEQYF
TGTGCCATCAGTGAGGGATACGAGCAGTACTTC
>TRBD2|TRBV6-4|NA|TRBJ2-5
CASTAGGREGLETQYF
TGTGCCAGCACAGCGGGAGGACGAGAAGGTCTAGAGACCCAGTACTTC
>NA|TRBV2|NA|TRBJ1-2
CASRNYGYTF
TGTGCCAGCAGGAACTATGGCTACACCTTC
>NA|TRBV19|NA|TRBJ1-5
CASRADRGGNQPQHF
TGTGCCAGTCGGGCGGATAGGGGAGGCAATCAGCCCCAGCATTTT